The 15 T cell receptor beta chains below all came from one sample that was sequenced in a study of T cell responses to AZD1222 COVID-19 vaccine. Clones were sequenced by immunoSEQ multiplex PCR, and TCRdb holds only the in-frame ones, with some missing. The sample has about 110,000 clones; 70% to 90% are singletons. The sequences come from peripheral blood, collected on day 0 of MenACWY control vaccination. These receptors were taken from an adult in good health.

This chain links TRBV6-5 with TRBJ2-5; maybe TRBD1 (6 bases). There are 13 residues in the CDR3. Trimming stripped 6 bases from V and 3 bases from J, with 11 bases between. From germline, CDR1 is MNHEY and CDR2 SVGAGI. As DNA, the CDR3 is TGTGCCAGCAGCTCACCAGGGGAAGAGACCCAGTACTTC. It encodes CASSSPGEETQYF.

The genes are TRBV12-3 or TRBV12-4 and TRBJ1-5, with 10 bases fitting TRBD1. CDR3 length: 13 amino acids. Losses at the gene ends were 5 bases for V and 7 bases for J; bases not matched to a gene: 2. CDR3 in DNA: TGTGCCAGCAGTAGGGACAGGGGCCAGCCCCAGCATTTT. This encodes CASSRDRGQPQHF.

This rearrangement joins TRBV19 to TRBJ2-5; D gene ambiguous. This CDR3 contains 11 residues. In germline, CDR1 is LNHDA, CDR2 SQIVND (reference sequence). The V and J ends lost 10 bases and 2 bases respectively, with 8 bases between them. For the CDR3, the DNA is TGTGCCACCACACGGCAAGAGACCCAGTACTTC. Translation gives CATTRQETQYF.

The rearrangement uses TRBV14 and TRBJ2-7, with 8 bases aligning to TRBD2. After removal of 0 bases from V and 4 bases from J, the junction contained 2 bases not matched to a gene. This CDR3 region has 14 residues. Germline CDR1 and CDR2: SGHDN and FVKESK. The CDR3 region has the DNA TGTGCCAGCAGCCAAGAGCGGGGGGTTTACGAGCAGTACTTC. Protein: CASSQERGVYEQYF.

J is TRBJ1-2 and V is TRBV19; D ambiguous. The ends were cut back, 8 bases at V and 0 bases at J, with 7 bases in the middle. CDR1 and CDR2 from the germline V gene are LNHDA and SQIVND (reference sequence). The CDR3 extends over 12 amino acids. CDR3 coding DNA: TGTGCCAGTGGGCCTCCTAACTATGGCTACACCTTC. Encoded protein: CASGPPNYGYTF. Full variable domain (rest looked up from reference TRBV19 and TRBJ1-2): DGGITQSPKYLFRKEGQNVTLSCEQNLNHDAMYWYRQDPGQGLRLIYYSQIVNDFQKGDIAEGYSVSREKKESFPLTVTSAQKNPTAFYLCASGPPNYGYTFGSGTRLTVV.

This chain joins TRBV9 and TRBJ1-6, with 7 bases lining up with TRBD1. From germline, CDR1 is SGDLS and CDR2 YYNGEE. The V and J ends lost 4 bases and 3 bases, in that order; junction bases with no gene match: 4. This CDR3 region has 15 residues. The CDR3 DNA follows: TGTGCCAGCAGCCCAGGGGGTGACTATAATTCACCCCTCCACTTT. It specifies CASSPGGDYNSPLHF.

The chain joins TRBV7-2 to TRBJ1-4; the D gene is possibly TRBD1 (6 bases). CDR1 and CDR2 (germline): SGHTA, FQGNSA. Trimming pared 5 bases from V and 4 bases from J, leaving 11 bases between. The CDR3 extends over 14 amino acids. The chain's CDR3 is CASSPGGLNEKLFF. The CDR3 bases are TGTGCCAGCAGCCCGGGGGGGCTTAATGAAAAACTGTTTTTT. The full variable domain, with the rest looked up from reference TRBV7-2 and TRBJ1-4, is GAGVSQSPSNKVTEKGKDVELRCDPISGHTALYWYRQSLGQGLEFLIYFQGNSAPDKSGLPSDRFSAERTGGSVSTLTIQRTQQEDSAVYLCASSPGGLNEKLFFGSGTQLSVL.

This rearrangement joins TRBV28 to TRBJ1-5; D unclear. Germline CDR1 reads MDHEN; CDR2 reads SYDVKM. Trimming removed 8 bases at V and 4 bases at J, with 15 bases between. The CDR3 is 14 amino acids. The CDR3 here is CASSQDRGNQPQHF. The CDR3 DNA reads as TGTGCCAGCTCCCAGGACCGAGGGAATCAGCCCCAGCATTTT.

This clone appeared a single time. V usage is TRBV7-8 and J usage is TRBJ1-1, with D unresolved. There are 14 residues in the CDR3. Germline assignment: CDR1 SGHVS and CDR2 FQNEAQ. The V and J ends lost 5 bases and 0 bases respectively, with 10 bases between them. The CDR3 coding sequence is TGTGCCAGCAGCCTTAGCAGGTTGAACACTGAAGCTTTCTTT. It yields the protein CASSLSRLNTEAFF.

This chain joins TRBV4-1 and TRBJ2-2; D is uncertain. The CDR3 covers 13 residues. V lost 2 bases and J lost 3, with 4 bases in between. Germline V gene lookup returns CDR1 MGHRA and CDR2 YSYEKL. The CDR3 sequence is CASSQQYTGELFF. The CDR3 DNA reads TGCGCCAGCAGCCAACAATACACCGGGGAGCTGTTTTTT.

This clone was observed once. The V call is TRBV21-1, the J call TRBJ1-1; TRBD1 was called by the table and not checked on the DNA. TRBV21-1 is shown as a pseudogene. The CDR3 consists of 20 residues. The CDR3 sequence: CASTDIRYGTGKRVNTEAFF. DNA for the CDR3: TGTGCCAGCACCGACATACGTTATGGGACAGGGAAAAGGGTGAACACTGAAGCTTTCTTT.

CDR3 bases: TGTGCCAGCAGTCAGTATAATCAGCCCCAGCATTTT. Translation: CASSQYNQPQHF. J is TRBJ1-5 and V is TRBV28; D unclear. The CDR3 spans 12 residues. V lost 5 bases to trimming and J lost 4 bases, with 6 bases between them. Germline lookup yields CDR1 MDHEN and CDR2 SYDVKM.

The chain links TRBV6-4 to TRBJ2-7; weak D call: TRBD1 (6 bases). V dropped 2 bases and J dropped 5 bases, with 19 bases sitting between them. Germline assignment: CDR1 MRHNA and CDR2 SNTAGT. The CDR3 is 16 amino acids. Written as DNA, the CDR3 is TGTGCCAGCAGTGACGTTGTTGGCAGGGGAAAACACGAGCAGTACTTC. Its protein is CASSDVVGRGKHEQYF.

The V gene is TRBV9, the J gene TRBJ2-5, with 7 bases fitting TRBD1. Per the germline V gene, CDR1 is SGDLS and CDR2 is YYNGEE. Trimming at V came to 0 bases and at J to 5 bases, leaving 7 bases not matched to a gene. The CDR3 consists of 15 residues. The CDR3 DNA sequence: TGTGCCAGCAGCGTAGCTAGTGTCAGGGGGGAGACCCAGTACTTC. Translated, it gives CASSVASVRGETQYF.

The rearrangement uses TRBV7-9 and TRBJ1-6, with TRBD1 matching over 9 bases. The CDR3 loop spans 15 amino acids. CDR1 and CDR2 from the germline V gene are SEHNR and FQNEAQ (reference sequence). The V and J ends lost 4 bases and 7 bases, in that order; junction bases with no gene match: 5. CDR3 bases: TGTGCCAGCAGCTGGACAGGGGCGGGGAATTCACCCCTCCACTTT. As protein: CASSWTGAGNSPLHF.